These 9 T cell receptor beta chains share one sample of origin, sequenced in a study of blood T cell repertoires in COVID-19. Method: immunoSEQ multiplex PCR; TCRdb's copy keeps in-frame clones and lacks some. The profile shows roughly 24,000 clones, 65% to 90% of them singletons. The sequencing input was peripheral blood. The receptors were gathered from a man aged 70-80 years with acute or convalescent COVID-19.

The chain recombines TRBV7-2 with TRBJ1-6, with D possibly being TRBD1 (5 bases). Trimming removed 5 bases at V and 7 bases at J, with 12 bases between. The CDR3 consists of 14 residues. From germline, CDR1 is SGHTA and CDR2 FQGNSA. Written as DNA, the CDR3 is TGTGCCAGCAGCCTACAAAAGGGGAATTCACCCCTCCACTTT. This codes for CASSLQKGNSPLHF.

The chain recombines TRBV5-6 with TRBJ2-2; possible D gene TRBD1, 6 bases. V was shortened by 4 bases and J by 4 bases, with 23 bases between the two germline ends. The CDR3 runs 18 residues. Germline V gene lookup returns CDR1 SGHDT and CDR2 YYEEEE. In DNA, the CDR3 is TGTGCCAGCAGCACTCGACAAGGGGGAAAATCGGCCACCGGGGAGCTGTTTTTT. Encoded protein: CASSTRQGGKSATGELFF.

Points on this clone: Other DNA sequences within the sample encode an identical CDR3. The chain couples TRBV6-5 to TRBJ1-1, with a possible D match to TRBD1 (5 bases). Trimming shortened V by 3 bases and J by 8 bases, and 10 bases separated the two germline ends. Per the germline V gene, CDR1 is MNHEY and CDR2 is SVGAGI. The CDR3 is 12 residues long. CDR3 loop: CASSYGAREAFF. The DNA for the CDR3 is TGTGCCAGCAGTTATGGGGCGCGCGAAGCTTTCTTT.

In DNA form, the CDR3 reads TGTGCCAGCAGCGTAGGACGGACTCGGGCCAATGAGCAGTTCTTC. Protein sequence: CASSVGRTRANEQFF. V usage is TRBV9 and J usage is TRBJ2-1; a weak D match, TRBD2 (5 bases). The CDR3 sequence is 15 residues long. Germline loops: CDR1 SGDLS, CDR2 YYNGEE. With 0 bases removed from V and 6 bases from J, the gap between germline ends came to 13 bases.

The rearrangement links TRBV29-1 to TRBJ2-3; 9 bases align to TRBD1. Looked up from germline, CDR1 is SQVTM and CDR2 is ANQGSEA. CDR3 size: 14 residues. With V trimmed by 6 bases and J by 4 bases, 8 bases remained unmatched. The CDR3 is CSVGQGSFSDTQYF. Here the CDR3 DNA reads TGCAGCGTCGGACAGGGGAGTTTTTCAGATACGCAGTATTTT.

This chain uses TRBV21-1 with TRBJ1-5; the listed D gene, TRBD1, was not tested against the DNA. TRBV21-1 is a pseudogene locus. This CDR3 is 17 amino acids long. DNA for the CDR3: TGTGCCAGCAGCACCATTTCCGGGACACCAAGCAATCAGCCCCAGCATTTT. Amino acids: CASSTISGTPSNQPQHF.

J is TRBJ2-1 and V is TRBV12-5, with D unresolved. The V gene lost 8 bases and the J gene lost 4 bases, with 6 bases spanning the gap. Germline V gene sequence: CDR1 LGHNT, CDR2 FRNRAP. CDR3 length equals 11 residues. The CDR3, as DNA: TGTGCTAGTATGGAGTACAATGAGCAGTTCTTC. It translates to CASMEYNEQFF.

This sequence joins TRBV4-3 and TRBJ2-7; D gene uncertain. V lost 0 bases to trimming and J lost 3 bases, with 6 bases between them. The CDR3 consists of 13 residues. Germline V gene data show CDR1 as LGHNA and CDR2 as YSLEER. CDR3 loop: CASSQDRYYEQYF. In nucleotides, the CDR3 is TGCGCCAGCAGCCAAGACAGGTACTACGAGCAGTACTTC.

The J gene is TRBJ1-1, the V gene TRBV6-5; D gene ambiguous. This CDR3 region has 11 residues. V lost 7 bases to trimming and J lost 1 base, with 4 bases between them. Per germline, CDR1 MNHEY and CDR2 SVGAGI. CDR3 sequence: CASTRNTEAFF. CDR3 bases: TGTGCCAGCACGCGGAACACTGAAGCTTTCTTT.